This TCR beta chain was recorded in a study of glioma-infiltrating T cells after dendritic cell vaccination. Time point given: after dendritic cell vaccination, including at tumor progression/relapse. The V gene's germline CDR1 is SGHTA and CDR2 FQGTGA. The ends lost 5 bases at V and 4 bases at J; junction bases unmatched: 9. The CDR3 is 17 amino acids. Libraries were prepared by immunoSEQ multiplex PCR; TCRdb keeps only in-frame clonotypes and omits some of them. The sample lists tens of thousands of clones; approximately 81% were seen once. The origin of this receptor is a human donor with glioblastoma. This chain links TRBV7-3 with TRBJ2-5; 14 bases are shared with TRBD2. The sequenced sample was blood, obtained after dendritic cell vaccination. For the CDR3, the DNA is TGTGCCAGCAGCCCACAGGGACTAGCGGGAGAGAGAGAGACCCAGTACTTC. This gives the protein CASSPQGLAGERETQYF.